The 17 T cell receptor beta chains below were found in one sample sequenced in a study of shared clonotypes between healthy human individuals (dated by TCRdb to between 2020 and 2021). CD8 naive samples were CD45RO-negative cells positively selected for CCR7, giving a CD45RA+CCR7+ population that excluded TemRA cells. The protocol used for the library was the immunoSEQ multiplex PCR assay. TCRdb provides this immuneACCESS table in a form limited to in-frame rearrangements. Some clones are lacking; in checked studies, under half of them reflect an unresolved V gene, and why the rest are absent is not known. Within this sample are about 2.1 million clones, with about 93% of them counted one time only. The top ten hold less than 2% of the sample. The specimen sequenced was naive CD8+ T cells from PBMCs. The cell subset or site label here, explained by the study, means: CD45RA+CCR7+. The receptors derive from a man younger than 35 in good health. Some clones in this sample may be carry-over from other donors' samples.

This chain connects TRBV28 to TRBJ1-1; 7 positions match TRBD1. CDR3 length equals 16 residues. J lost 5 bases, V lost 2 bases, and 11 bases had no gene match. Germline assignment: CDR1 MDHEN and CDR2 SYDVKM. The CDR3 nucleotides are TGTGCCAGCAGTTTAGGTGACAGGGAAGGAGGAACTGAAGCTTTCTTT. This translates into CASSLGDREGGTEAFF.

The chain combines TRBV12-5 with TRBJ2-2; D uncertain. The CDR3 is made up of 19 amino acids. The V end lost 0 bases, the J end lost 6 bases, and 23 bases lay between the germline ends. The germline V gene has CDR1 LGHNT and CDR2 FRNRAP. The CDR3 region is CASGLVAFGGLVGSGELFF. The DNA for the CDR3 is TGTGCTAGTGGTTTGGTAGCTTTCGGCGGATTAGTAGGTTCCGGGGAGCTGTTTTTT.

The chain joins TRBV5-6 to TRBJ2-1; 13 bases line up with TRBD2. CDR1 is SGHDT, CDR2 YYEEEE, per germline. V was clipped by 5 bases and J by 7 bases; unmatched bases: 6. This CDR3 has 15 amino acids. This CDR3 reads CASSLGLAGANEQFF. CDR3 coding DNA: TGTGCCAGCAGTCTCGGACTAGCGGGAGCTAATGAGCAGTTCTTC. The complete variable domain, with remaining parts taken from reference TRBV5-6 and TRBJ2-1, reads DAGVTQSPTHLIKTRGQQVTLRCSPKSGHDTVSWYQQALGQGPQFIFQYYEEEERQRGNFPDRFSGHQFPNYSSELNVNALLLGDSALYLCASSLGLAGANEQFFGPGTRLTVL.

To note about this clone: Other DNA sequences from this sample encode an identical CDR3 as well. The chain combines TRBV7-3 with TRBJ2-7; no firm D call. The V end lost 2 bases, the J end lost 0 bases, and 5 bases lay between the germline ends. Germline-derived CDR1 and CDR2 are SGHTA and FQGTGA. The CDR3 has 13 amino acids. CDR3 bases: TGTGCCAGCAGCTTAGGCATCTCCTACGAGCAGTACTTC. This gives the protein CASSLGISYEQYF. Filled out from reference TRBV7-3 and TRBJ2-7, the complete variable domain reads GAGVSQTPSNKVTEKGKYVELRCDPISGHTALYWYRQSLGQGPEFLIYFQGTGAADDSGLPNDRFFAVRPEGSVSTLKIQRTERGDSAVYLCASSLGISYEQYFGPGTRLTVT.

The chain combines TRBV2 with TRBJ2-7; D possibly corresponds to TRBD1 (5 bases). CDR3 length: 12 amino acids. The V end lost 3 bases, the J end lost 4 bases, and 7 bases lay between the germline ends. The V gene's germline CDR1 is SNHLY and CDR2 FYNNEI. CDR3 bases: TGTGCCAGCAGTGAGGGGCAGTACGAGCAGTACTTC. Amino acid sequence: CASSEGQYEQYF.

CDR3 DNA: TGCGCCAGCACCAGGGGCCCGTGGGAACTAGCGGGAGAGGGGGGGCCCACCGGGGAGCTGTTTTTT. It encodes CASTRGPWELAGEGGPTGELFF. The J gene is TRBJ2-2, the V gene TRBV10-1; 11 bases match TRBD2. V trimming: 7 bases; J trimming: 4 bases; junction bases outside the gene matches: 26. The CDR3 has 22 residues. Germline assignment: CDR1 WNHNN and CDR2 SYGVQD (reference sequence).

The J gene is TRBJ2-7, the V gene TRBV11-2, with D hard to call. Trimming took 5 bases from V and 3 from J, leaving 11 bases between them. The germline V gene encodes CDR1 SGHAT and CDR2 FQNNGV. The CDR3 covers 13 residues. CDR3 region: CASSRVQNYEQYF. The DNA for the CDR3 is TGTGCCAGCAGCCGCGTCCAAAACTACGAGCAGTACTTC.

This clone was picked up one time. V gene TRBV7-8 combines with J gene TRBJ2-5; 8 bases line up with TRBD1. After removal of 5 bases from V and 5 bases from J, the junction contained 10 bases not matched to a gene. Germline V lookup: CDR1 SGHVS, CDR2 FQNEAQ. The CDR3 runs to 15 residues. CDR3 amino acids: CASSLYRGKGETQYF. The CDR3 nucleotides read TGTGCCAGCAGCCTATACAGGGGGAAGGGGGAGACCCAGTACTTC.

This chain joins TRBV28 and TRBJ2-7; D is undetermined. Germline assignment: CDR1 MDHEN and CDR2 SYDVKM. This CDR3 has 14 amino acids. The V gene lost 5 bases and the J gene lost 0 bases, with 11 bases spanning the gap. As DNA, the CDR3 is TGTGCCAGCAGTGACGGGCTGGTCTCCTACGAGCAGTACTTC. Its translation is CASSDGLVSYEQYF.

This chain links TRBV9 with TRBJ2-7, with 11 positions matching TRBD2. V trimming: 2 bases; J trimming: 7 bases; junction bases outside the gene matches: 5. The germline gives CDR1 SGDLS, CDR2 YYNGEE. The CDR3 runs 14 residues. The CDR3 sequence is CASSVASGRWEQYF. CDR3 in DNA: TGTGCCAGCAGCGTGGCTAGCGGGAGGTGGGAGCAGTACTTC.

The rearrangement uses TRBV29-1 and TRBJ1-5; D unclear. The CDR3 consists of 12 residues. The V end was cut by 6 bases, the J end by 7 bases, with 13 bases between. CDR1 is SQVTM, CDR2 ANQGSEA, per germline. As DNA, the CDR3 is TGCAGCGTGTGGACTTTTGGGCAGCCCCAGCATTTT. As protein: CSVWTFGQPQHF. Using reference TRBV29-1 and TRBJ1-5 for the parts outside the CDR3, the full variable domain is SAVISQKPSRDICQRGTSLTIQCQVDSQVTMMFWYRQQPGQSLTLIATANQGSEATYESGFVIDKFPISRPNLTFSTLTVSNMSPEDSSIYLCSVWTFGQPQHFGDGTRLSIL.

Regarding this clone: Different DNA sequences within this sample yield the same CDR3. V usage is TRBV7-9 and J usage is TRBJ2-5; unclear D gene. CDR1 is SEHNR, CDR2 FQNEAQ, per germline (reference sequence). This CDR3 comprises 13 residues. Between the trimmed V and J ends, which lost 2 bases and 0 bases, there was a span of 4 bases. The CDR3 nucleotides are TGTGCCAGCAGCTTATCTTACCAAGAGACCCAGTACTTC. This gives the protein CASSLSYQETQYF.

This chain's CDR3 is CASSPATGRVGETQYF. As DNA, the CDR3 is TGTGCCAGCAGCCCTGCGACCGGGAGGGTAGGCGAGACCCAGTACTTC. V is TRBV9 and J is TRBJ2-5; 8 nucleotides align to TRBD2. The germline V gene encodes CDR1 SGDLS and CDR2 YYNGEE. The CDR3 sequence is 16 residues long. Trimming at V came to 4 bases and at J to 5 bases, leaving 13 bases not matched to a gene. The complete variable domain, with remaining parts taken from reference TRBV9 and TRBJ2-5, reads DSGVTQTPKHLITATGQRVTLRCSPRSGDLSVYWYQQSLDQGLQFLIQYYNGEERAKGNILERFSAQQFPDLHSELNLSSLELGDSALYFCASSPATGRVGETQYFGPGTRLLVL.

V is TRBV10-3 and J is TRBJ2-7, with D uncertain. Trimming removed 2 bases from V and 2 bases from J, with 13 bases in between. The CDR3 runs 15 residues. Germline values: CDR1 ENHRY, CDR2 SYGVKD. CDR3 residues: CAISETTAGPYEQYF. CDR3 DNA sequence: TGTGCCATCAGTGAGACCACAGCAGGCCCCTACGAGCAGTACTTC.

The V and J genes are TRBV5-8 and TRBJ1-1; no reliable D call. V lost 1 base and J lost 7, with 17 bases in between. Germline V CDR1 and CDR2: SGHTS, YDEGEE. CDR3 length equals 15 residues. CDR3 coding DNA: TGTGCCAGCAGCTTGTCTCCCGATTCGCTGGGTGAAGCTTTCTTT. This codes for CASSLSPDSLGEAFF.

In DNA form, the CDR3 reads TGTGCCAGCAGCCACGGACTAGCGGGACCCACAGATACGCAGTATTTT. Translating it yields CASSHGLAGPTDTQYF. This chain connects TRBV9 to TRBJ2-3, with TRBD2 matching over 12 bases. CDR1 SGDLS and CDR2 YYNGEE come from the germline V gene. Germline trimming cut 4 bases from V and 2 bases from J; bases unmatched to any gene: 5. The CDR3 is made up of 16 amino acids.

The chain recombines TRBV1 with TRBJ1-4; the tabulated D call, TRBD1, remains unverified against the DNA. TRBV1 counts as a pseudogene. The length of the CDR3 is 16 residues. The CDR3 spells CTSSQDRAGAGEKLFF. The CDR3 nucleotides are TGCACCAGCAGCCAAGATAGGGCAGGGGCCGGTGAAAAACTGTTTTTT.